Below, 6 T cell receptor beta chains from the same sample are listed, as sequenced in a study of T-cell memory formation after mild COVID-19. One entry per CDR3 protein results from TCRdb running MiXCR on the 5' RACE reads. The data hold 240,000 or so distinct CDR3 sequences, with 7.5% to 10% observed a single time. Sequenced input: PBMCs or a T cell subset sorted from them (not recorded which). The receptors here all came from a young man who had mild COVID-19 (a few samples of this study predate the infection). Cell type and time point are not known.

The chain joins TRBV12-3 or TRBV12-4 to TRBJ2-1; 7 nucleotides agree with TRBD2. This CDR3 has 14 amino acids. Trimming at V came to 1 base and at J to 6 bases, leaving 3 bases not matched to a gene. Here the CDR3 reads CASSLETGGNEQFF. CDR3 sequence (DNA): TGTGCCAGCAGTTTAGAAACGGGGGGCAATGAGCAGTTCTTC.

CDR3 coding DNA: TGTGCCAGCAGCTCCGCCGTGGGACTAGCGGGGGGGGGTTACAATGAGCAGTTCTTC. Its translation is CASSSAVGLAGGGYNEQFF. The chain has TRBV7-2 and TRBJ2-1, with 16 bases lining up with TRBD2. The CDR3 has 19 amino acids. Germline-derived CDR1 and CDR2 are SGHTA and FQGNSA. Trimming removed 4 bases from V and 4 bases from J; junction bases left unmatched: 10.

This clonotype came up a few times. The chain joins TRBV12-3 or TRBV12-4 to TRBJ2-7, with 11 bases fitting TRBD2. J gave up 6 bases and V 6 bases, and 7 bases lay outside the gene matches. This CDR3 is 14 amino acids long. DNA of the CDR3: TGTGCCAGCAGCATTAGCGGGGGGGCCCTCGAGCAGTACTTC. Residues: CASSISGGALEQYF.

The CDR3 DNA is TGTGCCAGCGGGGCCCAGGGGGCCCCATCCGGGGAGCTGTTTTTT. Protein product: CASGAQGAPSGELFF. The V gene is TRBV6-2 or TRBV6-3, the J gene TRBJ2-2, with 8 bases that match TRBD1. V shed 8 bases and J 6 bases; nucleotides not matched to a gene: 11. CDR3 length: 15 residues. In germline, CDR1 is MNHEY, CDR2 SVGEGT.

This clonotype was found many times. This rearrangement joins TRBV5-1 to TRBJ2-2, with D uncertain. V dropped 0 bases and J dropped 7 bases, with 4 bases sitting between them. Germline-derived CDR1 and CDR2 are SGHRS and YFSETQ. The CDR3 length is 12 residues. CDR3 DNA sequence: TGCGCCAGCAGCTTGGAGGACGGGGAGCTGTTTTTT. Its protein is CASSLEDGELFF.

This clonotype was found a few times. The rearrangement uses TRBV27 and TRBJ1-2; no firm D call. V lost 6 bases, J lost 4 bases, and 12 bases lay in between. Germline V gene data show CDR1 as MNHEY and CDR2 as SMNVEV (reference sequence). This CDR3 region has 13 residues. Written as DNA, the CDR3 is TGTGCCAGCAGCGCGGGCTATGCCTATGGCTACACCTTC. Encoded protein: CASSAGYAYGYTF.